What follows are 21 T cell receptor beta chains derived from one specimen sequenced in a study of OX40 agonist ivuxolimab in advanced cancers. Sequenced by immunoSEQ multiplex PCR; TCRdb stores in-frame clones only, minus some. This sample has 68,000 or so clones, with 80% to 90% found just once. The sample here was CD4+ or CD8+ T cells sorted from blood, taken in a trial of the OX40 agonist ivuxolimab. Receptors were obtained from an adult with an advanced solid tumor such as melanoma, head and neck, liver or kidney cancer.

The CDR3 coding sequence is TGCGCCAGCGGGAGGGGGGACAACTCCTACGAGCAGTACTTC. The encoded protein is CASGRGDNSYEQYF. The V gene is TRBV5-1, the J gene TRBJ2-7, with D perhaps matching TRBD2 (7 bases). Germline lookup yields CDR1 SGHRS and CDR2 YFSETQ. CDR3 size: 14 residues. V lost 7 bases, J lost 0 bases, and 14 bases lay in between.

The chain employs TRBV5-1 and TRBJ1-5; unclear D gene. CDR3 length equals 14 residues. V was cut by 0 bases and J by 2 bases, with 6 bases left in between. CDR1 and CDR2 from the germline V gene are SGHRS and YFSETQ. The CDR3 DNA sequence: TGCGCCAGCAGCTTGGAGGCAGGCAATCAGCCCCAGCATTTT. This encodes CASSLEAGNQPQHF.

V usage is TRBV29-1 and J usage is TRBJ2-7; D call uncertain. This CDR3 contains 11 residues. Germline assignment: CDR1 SQVTM and CDR2 ANQGSEA. V was pared by 4 bases and J by 6 bases, with 10 bases between. CDR3 sequence: CSVVLNSEQYF. The CDR3 nucleotides are TGCAGCGTTGTGCTAAACAGCGAGCAGTACTTC.

The chain links TRBV7-9 to TRBJ2-7; D uncertain. CDR1 is SEHNR and CDR2 is FQNEAQ in the germline V gene (reference sequence). The V gene lost 0 bases and the J gene lost 4 bases, with 7 bases spanning the gap. CDR3 size: 13 residues. The CDR3, as DNA: TGTGCCAGCAGCTTAGCTGGGCCTTACGAGCAGTACTTC. Translation: CASSLAGPYEQYF.

The chain combines TRBV5-1 with TRBJ1-2, with D possibly TRBD1 on 6 matching bases. The germline V gene has CDR1 SGHRS and CDR2 YFSETQ. The CDR3 sequence is 15 residues long. The V end lost 0 bases, the J end lost 3 bases, and 12 bases lay between the germline ends. The CDR3 sequence: CASSLGPGADYGYTF. The CDR3 coding sequence is TGCGCCAGCAGCTTGGGTCCAGGGGCTGACTATGGCTACACCTTC.

This sequence joins TRBV2 and TRBJ1-5; a possible D gene is TRBD1 (5 bases). This CDR3 contains 14 residues. Per germline, CDR1 SNHLY and CDR2 FYNNEI. V gave up 8 bases and J gave up 6 bases, with 17 bases separating them. In nucleotides, the CDR3 is TGTGCCAGCCATGAGGACGGGGCAAGTCAGCCCCAGCATTTT. Amino acid sequence: CASHEDGASQPQHF.

This chain joins TRBV29-1 and TRBJ2-5, with no clear D. Germline values: CDR1 SQVTM, CDR2 ANQGSEA. V lost 4 bases, J lost 4 bases, and 10 bases lay in between. CDR3 size: 12 residues. The CDR3 region has the DNA TGCAGCGTTGTGGGAAAAGGAGAGACCCAGTACTTC. It specifies CSVVGKGETQYF.

The chain joins TRBV5-4 to TRBJ2-7; D is perhaps TRBD2 (5 bases). CDR3 size: 12 residues. Trimming stripped 4 bases from V and 4 bases from J, with 9 bases between. The germline CDR1 and CDR2 sequences are SGHNT and YYREEE (reference sequence). The CDR3 DNA reads as TGTGCCAGCAGCACGGACTCTTACGAGCAGTACTTC. Translating it yields CASSTDSYEQYF.

The gene calls are TRBV25-1 and TRBJ2-1, with 7 nucleotides matching TRBD2. V shed 1 base, J shed 6 bases, and the junction held 15 bases outside the gene matches. CDR1 is MGHDK and CDR2 is SYGVNS in the germline V gene. The CDR3 totals 18 residues. CDR3 in DNA: TGTGCCAGCAGTGAATCCCCGGGGGGAGGGCCCAATCTCAATGAGCAGTTCTTC. It specifies CASSESPGGGPNLNEQFF.

This clone has only a few counts. The chain couples TRBV28 to TRBJ2-5; 7 nucleotides agree with TRBD2. This CDR3 contains 15 residues. Germline CDR1 and CDR2: MDHEN and SYDVKM. V dropped 5 bases and J dropped 0; count of bases not matched to a gene: 6. CDR3 residues: CASSGGAGDQETQYF. CDR3 nucleotides: TGTGCCAGCAGTGGGGGTGCGGGGGACCAAGAGACCCAGTACTTC.

This sequence joins TRBV7-3 and TRBJ2-3, with TRBD1 as a possible D gene (6 bases). The CDR3 contains 12 residues. Germline V lookup: CDR1 SGHTA, CDR2 FQGTGA. V gave up 5 bases and J gave up 7 bases, with 10 bases separating them. The CDR3 here is CASSLDRNTQYF. The CDR3, as DNA: TGTGCCAGCAGCCTGGACAGAAATACGCAGTATTTT.

In DNA form, the CDR3 reads TGTGCCAGCACCAAACCGGGCCAGCCCACCCAGTACTTC. Protein: CASTKPGQPTQYF. V gene TRBV6-5 combines with J gene TRBJ2-5; D gene uncertain. Germline V lookup: CDR1 MNHEY, CDR2 SVGAGI. Trimming shortened V by 7 bases and J by 8 bases, and 17 bases separated the two germline ends. There are 13 residues in the CDR3.

This clone was observed a single time. The rearrangement uses TRBV6-6 and TRBJ2-7, with D possibly TRBD1 on 5 matching bases. The CDR3 spans 12 residues. The germline gives CDR1 MNHNY, CDR2 SVGAGI (reference sequence). Trimming left V 2 bases short and J 5 bases short, with 7 bases between. CDR3 amino acids: CASSYGANEQYF. CDR3 nucleotide sequence: TGTGCCAGCAGTTACGGGGCCAACGAGCAGTACTTC.

A few counts support this clone. The chain uses TRBV19 and TRBJ1-3, with 12 nucleotides matching TRBD1. CDR1 and CDR2 (germline): LNHDA, SQIVND (reference sequence). The V gene end was trimmed by 10 bases and the J gene end by 0 bases; junction bases not matched to a gene: 7. This CDR3 region has 16 residues. CDR3 sequence: CATTGQGADSGNTIYF. In DNA, the CDR3 is TGTGCCACCACGGGACAGGGGGCTGACTCTGGAAACACCATATATTTT.

V and J are TRBV20-1 and TRBJ2-7; no definite D call. V was clipped by 3 bases and J by 3 bases, with 6 bases between them. Germline V gene data show CDR1 as DFQATT and CDR2 as SNEGSKA (reference sequence). The CDR3 runs to 11 residues. This CDR3 is CSASWGYEQYF. CDR3 nucleotide sequence: TGCAGTGCTAGTTGGGGCTACGAGCAGTACTTC.

This clone was counted once. The chain links TRBV30 to TRBJ1-2; unclear D gene. The CDR3 length is 17 residues. The germline V gene encodes CDR1 GTSNPN and CDR2 SVGIG (reference sequence). Trimming shortened V by 3 bases and J by 3 bases, and 23 bases separated the two germline ends. Here the CDR3 reads CAWSSQFVYSEDYGYTF. The CDR3 bases are TGTGCCTGGAGCAGTCAATTTGTGTACAGCGAAGACTATGGCTACACCTTC.

This clone was picked up one time. The chain combines TRBV4-1 with TRBJ1-6; a weak D match, TRBD1 (5 bases). This CDR3 contains 17 residues. The V gene's germline CDR1 is MGHRA and CDR2 YSYEKL. Deletions cut 4 bases from V and 0 bases from J, with 13 bases between. CDR3 sequence reads: CASSREGGVSYNSPLHF. CDR3 nucleotides: TGCGCCAGCAGCCGCGAAGGAGGGGTCTCCTATAATTCACCCCTCCACTTT.

By share of the sample, this clone is medium-sized. CDR3: CASSSDRWNTEAFF. The CDR3 DNA reads TGTGCCAGCAGCTCAGACAGGTGGAACACTGAAGCTTTCTTT. The V and J genes are TRBV7-2 and TRBJ1-1, with a tentative D call TRBD1 (6 bases). This CDR3 is built from 14 residues. V was clipped by 4 bases and J by 1 base, with 10 bases between them. Germline values: CDR1 SGHTA, CDR2 FQGNSA.

The rearrangement joins TRBV7-3 to TRBJ1-1, with D hard to call. With 6 bases removed from V and 4 bases from J, the gap between germline ends came to 6 bases. The CDR3 is made up of 11 amino acids. CDR1 SGHTA and CDR2 FQGTGA come from the germline V gene. Here the CDR3 reads CASRAGTEAFF. The CDR3 DNA follows: TGTGCCAGCAGGGCCGGCACTGAAGCTTTCTTT.

The chain is built from TRBV19 and TRBJ2-1; D gene uncertain. V lost 5 bases, J lost 5 bases, and 10 bases lay in between. The CDR3 runs to 13 residues. Per germline, CDR1 LNHDA and CDR2 SQIVND (reference sequence). CDR3 sequence: CASSPRPDNEQFF. The CDR3 DNA reads TGTGCCAGTAGTCCCAGACCCGACAATGAGCAGTTCTTC.

V usage is TRBV4-1 and J usage is TRBJ1-1, with a weak D call TRBD1 (6 bases). Germline assignment: CDR1 MGHRA and CDR2 YSYEKL. The CDR3 loop spans 15 amino acids. V gave up 3 bases and J gave up 0 bases, with 11 bases separating them. The CDR3 nucleotides read TGCGCCAGCAGCCAGCCCACAGGGATGAACACTGAAGCTTTCTTT. This sequence encodes CASSQPTGMNTEAFF.